Below, one T cell receptor (beta chain) is given with its context. Its target is unknown. This entry belongs to a study of human T cells and chemical hapten exposure. Study background: The patch tests put 0.01% DPC on the skin of the upper back and were read 6 days later.

Whole-study findings and limits: Correlating positively with patch test score were the PT1 expanded TCR counts. TCRs at high frequency, those above 1 in 1000, did not change with DPC sensitization.

Unique molecular identifiers were attached to individual cDNA molecules during library preparation. Each CDR3 protein gets one entry after TCRdb re-called the RACE reads with MiXCR. This table has about 190,000 distinct CDR3 sequences, approximately 24% appearing once. CDR3 length: 15 residues. V was pared by 1 base and J by 2 bases, with 12 bases between. CDR1 is LGHNA and CDR2 is YNFKEQ in the germline V gene. Specified time point: patch test 3, about 24 weeks after DPC sensitization. Regarding treatment: therapeutic diphenylcyclopropenone sensitization with weekly scalp DPC. The J gene is TRBJ2-7, the V gene TRBV4-2; TRBD2 is a possible D gene (5 bases). This receptor was obtained from a middle-aged woman with alopecia areata. Some clones in this sample may be carry-over from other donors' samples. Sample: whole blood, taken in connection with sensitization to the hapten diphenylcyclopropenone (DPC). Here the CDR3 DNA reads TGTGCCAGCAGCCAAGGAAGGAGGCCGCCCTACGAGCAGTACTTC. Its protein is CASSQGRRPPYEQYF.